This T cell receptor beta chain was found in a study of blood T cell repertoires in COVID-19. The wider study: Whether acute or convalescent, the COVID-19 samples came from the United States, Italy and Spain.

Participant-given clinical history determined each cohort assignment. Among Cohort 3 donors, those recovered had two negative PCRs, clearance, or symptom resolution. Per the original data handling: The authors estimated nucleated cell counts from reference gene primer amplification. The repertoire was sequenced with immunoSEQ multiplex PCR; TCRdb's copy has only in-frame clones and lacks some. V and J calls and clone size are those listed in that table; D and trimming were worked out from the DNA. The sample gives 350,000 to 400,000 clones, roughly 91% of which show up once; about 1.1% is in the top ten. The germline CDR1 and CDR2 sequences are LGHDT and YNNKEL (reference sequence). V was trimmed by 2 bases and J by 4 bases, leaving 18 bases between them. CDR3 length equals 17 residues.

The chain employs TRBV3-1 (or the pseudogene TRBV3-2) and TRBJ2-1; D not resolved. Sequencing was done on a sample of PBMCs or T cells enriched from blood (not recorded which). This clonotype was obtained from a woman aged 18-29 years who had recovered from COVID-19. The CDR3 DNA reads as TGTGCCAGCAGCCAAACGGCTTTGTGGCGAGCGTACAATGAGCAGTTCTTC. Encoded protein: CASSQTALWRAYNEQFF.